This TCR beta chain was captured in a study of cytomegalovirus exposure and HLA in healthy donors. Whole-study findings and limits: Exclusion as indistinguishable affected some V segments, including TRBV6-2 and TRBV6-3.

The PCR made use of 60 Vbeta and 13 Jbeta primers. Method: immunoSEQ multiplex PCR; TCRdb's copy keeps in-frame clones and lacks some. The sample holds 150,000 to 200,000 clones, roughly 80% seen once. The CDR3 is made up of 15 amino acids. Per germline, CDR1 SGHRS and CDR2 YFSETQ. V lost 4 bases to trimming and J lost 5 bases; unmatched junction nucleotides: 8. Though probably carrying unrecorded immune exposures, donors were nominally healthy at sampling. Note on this clone: Its antigen is not identified.

This TCR came from a man younger than 40 in good health and CMV-seropositive. The chain is built from TRBV5-1 and TRBJ1-4; 7 nucleotides agree with TRBD1. Specimen: PBMCs. CDR3 nucleotide sequence: TGCGCCAGCAGCCCACGGGACAGCCAGAATGAAAAACTGTTTTTT. Translated: CASSPRDSQNEKLFF.